This T cell receptor (beta chain) was identified in a study of T cells in narcolepsy. Study-level results: Reportedly, autoreactive clonotypes were serially detected in patients' blood but not controls'.

Comments on this clone: The antigen is undetermined.

V shed 3 bases and J 8 bases; nucleotides not matched to a gene: 7. Germline V gene sequence: CDR1 LNHDA, CDR2 SQIVND (reference sequence). The CDR3 sequence is 14 residues long. Libraries were prepared by immunoSEQ multiplex PCR; TCRdb keeps only in-frame clonotypes and omits some of them. This sample carries roughly 34,000 clones, approximately 80% of them seen once, and the ten largest clones take 0.95% to 1.5%. The specimen was CD45RA- memory CD4+ T cells from PBMCs. This receptor was obtained from a human donor with narcolepsy. The genes are TRBV19 and TRBJ1-2; TRBD1 agrees at 9 bases. The CDR3 is CASSISDRGRGYTF. CDR3 sequence (DNA): TGTGCCAGTAGTATCTCGGACAGGGGACGAGGCTACACCTTC.